The 5 T cell receptor beta chains below all came from one sample that was sequenced in a study of T cells after yellow fever vaccination. Via MiXCR, TCRdb re-called the 5' RACE reads, giving one row per CDR3 protein. Among 80,000 to 100,000 distinct CDR3 sequences listed, roughly 10% were seen once. Source: CD8+ T cells not binding an NS4B(214-222) dextramer, sorted from PBMCs, taken roughly 14 days after the first yellow fever vaccination. The receptors here all came from a man between 18 and 35 years old who received the YFV17D yellow fever vaccine.

On this clonotype: A read error is possible here, since a much larger clone lies one base away. The rearrangement links TRBV4-1 to TRBJ2-1; a weak D match, TRBD1 (5 bases). From germline, CDR1 is MGHRA and CDR2 YSYEKL. The ends were cut back, 1 base at V and 8 bases at J, with 18 bases in the middle. CDR3 length: 16 amino acids. The CDR3 region has the DNA TGCGCCAGCAGCCAAGGAGGACGACCAGGGTACCATGAGCAGTTCTTC. This codes for CASSQGGRPGYHEQFF.

The chain uses TRBV5-4 and TRBJ1-4; 7 bases agree with TRBD1. There are 18 residues in the CDR3. The V gene's germline CDR1 is SGHNT and CDR2 YYREEE (reference sequence). Trimming took 4 bases from V and 0 from J; bases not matched to a gene: 12. CDR3 loop: CASSDGRDRATTNEKLFF. CDR3 bases: TGTGCCAGCAGCGACGGCCGGGACAGAGCTACAACTAATGAAAAACTGTTTTTT.

This chain links TRBV7-2 with TRBJ2-3; D not certain. This CDR3 spans 15 amino acids. Trimming cost V 0 bases and J 11 bases, with 18 bases left between them. Germline V gene sequence: CDR1 SGHTA, CDR2 FQGNSA. The CDR3 loop is CASSLAGREHTEQYF. DNA for the CDR3: TGTGCCAGCAGCTTAGCTGGCCGCGAGCATACCGAGCAGTATTTT.

This clonotype was recorded a few times. V is TRBV3-1 and J is TRBJ2-2, with TRBD2 matching over 8 bases. Germline values: CDR1 LGHDT, CDR2 YNNKEL (reference sequence). With 3 bases clipped from V and 9 bases from J, the junction kept 12 bases outside the gene matches. This CDR3 has 16 amino acids. The CDR3 spells CASSHTRGGDLRELFF. DNA of the CDR3: TGTGCCAGCAGCCACACACGGGGGGGCGACCTCCGGGAGCTGTTTTTT.

This clonotype was counted between two and nine times. The chain has TRBV27 and TRBJ1-2; tentative D call: TRBD1 (5 bases). The CDR3 loop spans 15 amino acids. V was trimmed by 5 bases and J by 3 bases, leaving 16 bases between them. Germline V lookup: CDR1 MNHEY, CDR2 SMNVEV (reference sequence). The CDR3 loop reads CASSLHTSGYYGYTF. DNA of the CDR3: TGTGCCAGCAGTCTCCACACTTCAGGGTACTATGGCTACACCTTC.